The source of this T cell receptor beta chain is a study of cytomegalovirus exposure and HLA in healthy donors. Study-level results: Three of the chains that were CMV-associated were confirmed in vitro to be specific for CMV antigens.

This CDR3 comprises 15 residues. Germline-derived CDR1 and CDR2 are MNHEY and SVGAGI. V dropped 0 bases and J dropped 9 bases, with 15 bases sitting between them. Concerning this clone: Antigen: not known.

With 60 Vbeta and 13 Jbeta primers, the PCR was carried out. The repertoire was sequenced with immunoSEQ multiplex PCR; TCRdb's copy has only in-frame clones and lacks some. The sample records 150,000 or so clones, roughly 82% being singletons. V gene TRBV6-5 combines with J gene TRBJ2-1; D gene unclear. Sequencing was carried out using PBMCs. The clonotype originates from a man aged 50 or older in good health and CMV-seropositive. CDR3 in DNA: TGTGCCAGCAGTTACTCGATGTTTTCCGCCGGTGAGCAGTTCTTC. This translates into CASSYSMFSAGEQFF.